The clone carrying this TCR beta chain was seen a single time. Antigen unknown. The record originates from a study of CD8 T cells in Susac syndrome. Across the whole study: Of the sequenced Susac syndrome patients, more than five had active disease and about eight were in remission. At the time of blood draw, patients with Susac syndrome were therapy-naive, receiving corticosteroids, or receiving intravenous immunoglobulin alone. Study-level findings and limits: By the study's own acknowledgment, its TCR sequencing and HLA analysis included relatively few individuals.

The RNA, about 0.5 to 1 ug, was put through reverse transcription using random hexamers. Multiplex immunoSEQ PCR targeted 54 Vbeta and 13 Jbeta TCR beta segments. Using its own MiXCR run on the immunoSEQ multiplex PCR reads, TCRdb lists one record per CDR3 protein. The sample contains over 150,000 distinct CDR3 sequences, around 94% of which appear only once. The CDR3 sequence is 14 residues long. V was shortened by 7 bases and J by 0 bases, with 11 bases between the two germline ends. The V gene's germline CDR1 is SNHLY and CDR2 FYNNEI. The chain has TRBV2 and TRBJ2-3, with D tentatively TRBD1 or TRBD2 (6 bases each). Sequencing was carried out using CD4+ T cells from PBMCs. This receptor was taken from a human donor with Susac syndrome. The CDR3 nucleotides read TGTGCCAGCAAAGGAGGGGGGAGCACAGATACGCAGTATTTT. Residues: CASKGGGSTDTQYF.